The T cell receptor beta chain described here comes from a study of blood T cells in healthy people across ages. V dropped 5 bases and J dropped 9 bases, with 22 bases sitting between them. This CDR3 region has 14 residues. Germline values: CDR1 GTSNPN, CDR2 SVGIG (reference sequence). PCR was performed a second time for roughly 7 to 11 cycles using a sample-barcoded 5' primer and a J-beta primer mix. TCRdb recomputed calls from the 5' RACE reads with MiXCR, one row per CDR3 protein. This table holds around 1.5 million distinct CDR3 sequences, almost 60% found once. This clonotype originated in a young man in good health. The sequencing input was blood. J is TRBJ1-2 and V is TRBV30; D perhaps matches TRBD1 (5 bases). The CDR3: CAWYSGTEVGRYTF. The CDR3 coding sequence is TGTGCCTGGTACTCCGGGACGGAGGTCGGTCGCTACACCTTC.